A selection of T cell receptor beta chains follows, all from one sample in a study of glioma-infiltrating T cells. TCRdb analysed the multiplex PCR reads with MiXCR anew, one entry per CDR3 protein. The data contain nearly 2,500 distinct CDR3 sequences, around 70% of them singletons. The sample was glioma tissue, nonneoplastic brain tissue, or PBMCs (not recorded which). These receptors came from a human donor with low-grade glioma or glioblastoma, undergoing nonglioma brain surgery, or in good health (not recorded which). Both conserved end residues are part of each CDR3. D genes are given only for firm matches. The size of a clone is reported for some rows only, either as once, few or many, or as a class for expanded clones.

TRBV11-2	TRBD2	TRBJ2-1	many	CASSLGTSGYSYNEQFF	TGTGCCAGCAGCTTAGGGACTAGCGGGTACTCCTACAATGAGCAGTTCTTC
TRBV11-2	-	TRBJ1-1	-	CASSSPRVMSTEAFF	TGTGCCAGCAGCTCCCCCCGGGTCATGAGCACTGAAGCTTTCTTT
TRBV6-1	-	TRBJ1-4	large	CASRGRINEKLFF	TGTGCCAGCAGGGGGCGGATTAATGAAAAACTGTTTTTT
TRBV6-6	-	TRBJ2-7	-	CASSGLGGEQYF	TGTGCCAGCAGCGGCCTGGGCGGCGAGCAGTACTTC
TRBV7-6	-	TRBJ1-5	once	CASSLPLSNRPQHF	TGTGCCAGCAGTCTCCCCCTTAGCAATCGGCCCCAGCATTTT
TRBV27	-	TRBJ2-5	-	CASSTGRGETQYF	TGTGCCAGCAGTACGGGCCGGGGAGAGACCCAGTACTTC
TRBV9	-	TRBJ2-7	-	CASSETDTYEQYF	TGTGCCAGCAGCGAGACAGACACCTACGAGCAGTACTTC
TRBV12-3/TRBV12-4	-	TRBJ1-5	-	CASGIKGADRPQHF	TGTGCCAGCGGTATAAAAGGGGCGGATCGGCCCCAGCATTTT
TRBV27	-	TRBJ2-1	-	CARSLFHGNEQLF	TGTGCCCGCAGTTTATTCCATGGGAATGAGCAGCTCTTC
TRBV12-3/TRBV12-4	-	TRBJ2-5	-	CASSPSLKSYQETQYF	TGTGCCAGCAGTCCCTCTTTGAAGTCTTACCAAGAGACCCAGTACTTC
TRBV10-3	-	TRBJ1-2	few	CAISDDAGESYGYTF	TGTGCCATCAGTGACGACGCAGGGGAAAGCTATGGCTACACCTTC
TRBV6-1	TRBD2	TRBJ2-1	many	CASSRGLADNEQFF	TGTGCTAGCAGCCGGGGACTAGCGGACAATGAGCAGTTCTTC
TRBV6-1	-	TRBJ1-4	-	CASTKGGGDEKLFF	TGTGCCAGCACCAAAGGCGGGGGAGATGAAAAACTGTTTTTT
TRBV2	TRBD1	TRBJ1-1	-	CESRTGPNTEAFF	TGTGAAAGCAGGACAGGACCGAACACTGAAGCTTTCTTT
TRBV3-1	-	TRBJ1-5	medium-sized	CASSQLDGGPQHF	TGTGCCAGCAGCCAGCTAGACGGGGGACCCCAGCATTTT
TRBV28	-	TRBJ1-5	-	CASGNYEPRYSNPQHF	TGTGCCAGTGGAAATTACGAGCCCAGATATAGCAATCCCCAGCATTTT
TRBV6-5	-	TRBJ2-4	-	CAGRPWTVAKSIQYF	TGTGCCGGCAGGCCGTGGACAGTAGCCAAAAGCATTCAGTACTTC
TRBV20-1	TRBD2	TRBJ2-1	once	CSARDTTSGARHNEQFF	TGCAGTGCTAGAGATACCACTAGCGGGGCCCGACACAATGAGCAGTTCTTC
TRBV20-1	TRBD1	TRBJ1-6	large	CSAPATGVSPLHF	TGCAGTGCGCCCGCGACAGGGGTCTCACCCCTCCACTTT
TRBV27	TRBD1	TRBJ1-2	few	CGSITGDRGYTF	TGTGGCAGTATAACAGGGGATAGAGGCTACACCTTC
TRBV6-2/TRBV6-3	TRBD1	TRBJ1-2	-	CASSASSGQDFYGYTF	TGTGCCAGCAGTGCAAGTTCGGGACAGGACTTCTATGGATACACATTC
TRBV6-6	-	TRBJ1-1	-	CVSSYSSRQEAFF	TGTGTTAGCAGTTACTCGAGTAGACAGGAAGCTTTCTTC
TRBV6-9	TRBD1	TRBJ1-1	-	CASSYHRGRNTEAFF	TGTGCCAGCAGTTACCACAGGGGCCGGAACACTGAAGCTTTCTTT
TRBV7-2	-	TRBJ2-5	-	CASSLASAPHETQSF	TGTGCCAGCAGCTTAGCCTCCGCGCCCCACGAGACCCAGTCCTTC
TRBV24-1	TRBD2	TRBJ2-5	-	CATTITSGRETQYF	TGTGCCACTACAATAACTAGCGGGAGAGAGACCCAGTACTTC
TRBV25-1	TRBD2	TRBJ2-5	-	CASTLSGTSGQEAKHF	TGTGCCAGCACTTTATCTGGGACTAGCGGACAAGAGGCCAAGCACTTC
TRBV27	-	TRBJ2-5	-	CAILVVGQETQYF	TGTGCCATTCTAGTAGTAGGTCAAGAGACCCAGTACTTC
TRBV6-9	-	TRBJ2-1	-	CASSCTDGQSSYNEQLF	TGTGCCAGCAGTTGCACCGACGGACAGAGCTCCTACAATGAGCAGTTATTC
TRBV27	-	TRBJ2-1	-	CASSEPQGGNFYNEQFF	TGTGCCAGCAGCGAACCGCAGGGGGGCAACTTCTACAATGAGCAGTTCTTC
TRBV6-1	-	TRBJ1-2	-	CASSRGGNGYTF	TGTGCCAGCAGTCGAGGGGGGAATGGCTACACCTTC
TRBV6-5	-	TRBJ1-1	-	CASSYRSLNTEAFF	TGTGCCAGCAGTTACAGGAGCTTGAACACTGAAGCTTTCTTT
TRBV2	-	TRBJ2-5	-	CASNRPAQENQYF	TGTGCCAGCAACCGTCCAGCCCAAGAGAACCAGTACTTC
TRBV20-1	-	TRBJ2-4	-	CSARDHVNPLATPLQYF	TGCAGTGCTAGAGATCATGTCAATCCGCTAGCCACCCCCCTTCAGTACTTC
TRBV19	TRBD1	TRBJ2-1	-	CASSSRGDRVSEQLF	TGTGCCAGTAGTAGTAGAGGGGACAGAGTGAGTGAGCAGTTATTC
TRBV9	-	TRBJ1-6	-	CVSSVHPGNSPLHF	TGTGTCAGCAGCGTACATCCTGGGAATTCACCCCTCCACTTT
TRBV27	TRBD1	TRBJ2-5	once	CASSGDWTGRETQYF	TGTGCCAGCAGTGGTGATTGGACAGGGAGAGAGACCCAGTACTTC
TRBV7-3	-	TRBJ2-1	many	CASSLNPGHIDGEQFF	TGTGCCAGCAGCTTAAACCCGGGACATATCGACGGTGAGCAGTTCTTC
TRBV6-1	-	TRBJ2-7	hyperexpanded	CASSPAVFSYEQYF	TGTGCCAGCAGTCCGGCTGTATTCTCCTACGAGCAGTACTTC
TRBV19	-	TRBJ2-5	-	CASRKADGAITAQYF	TGTGCCAGCCGCAAGGCAGACGGGGCTATTACGGCCCAGTACTTC
TRBV4-2	-	TRBJ2-3	-	CASGQEGHSADTKYF	TGTGCCAGCGGCCAAGAGGGACATAGCGCAGATACGAAGTATTTT
TRBV20-1	-	TRBJ2-7	once	CSAAETSYKQYF	TGCAGTGCCGCGGAAACTAGCTACAAGCAGTACTTC
TRBV15	-	TRBJ1-2	-	CATSRDDRGYTF	TGTGCCACCAGCAGAGATGACAGAGGCTACACCTTC